One and the same sample provided the 17 T cell receptor beta chains below, sequenced in a study of CXCR3-negative and CXCR3-positive naive CD8 T cells. Libraries of TRB cDNA were made by 5' RACE and carried UMIs. TCRdb processed the 5' RACE reads again and assigns one entry to each CDR3 protein, with no DNA. With fewer than 140,000 distinct CDR3 sequences in the sample, the ten largest clones hold around 0.4%. No antigens are known for them. Study-level points and caveats: In CXCR3-positive naive cells, the TRB CDR3s were more hydrophobic than in CXCR3-negative naive cells.

The specimen sequenced was naive CXCR3+ CD8+ T cells from blood. As for subset: CD45RO-CCR7+CD27+CD95- naive CD8+ T cells expressing CXCR3 (TNR3+). The source of these receptors is a human donor in good health. Some clones in this sample may be carry-over from other donors' samples.

The genes are TRBV4-1 and TRBJ1-2; TCRdb's D gene call, TRBD1, goes unchecked for lack of DNA. Germline values: CDR1 MGHRA, CDR2 YSYEKL. The CDR3 loop spans 14 amino acids. The CDR3 region is CASSQIGQGDGYTF.

The chain is built from TRBV29-1 and TRBJ1-2. There are 12 residues in the CDR3. Germline V gene data show CDR1 as SQVTM and CDR2 as ANQGSEA. CDR3: CSVVGTNYGYTF.

The chain links TRBV7-2 to TRBJ2-7. Per the germline V gene, CDR1 is SGHTA and CDR2 is FQGNSA. The CDR3 contains 11 residues. The CDR3 reads CASSLGWQQYF.

The CDR3 is CATSRVTQETQYF. The chain links TRBV15 to TRBJ2-5. Germline CDR1 and CDR2: LNHNV and YYDKDF (reference sequence). The CDR3 has 13 residues.

This chain connects TRBV4-3 to TRBJ2-5; TCRdb lists TRBD2, though no DNA is available to test this call. CDR3 length: 16 residues. Germline V lookup: CDR1 LGHNA, CDR2 YSLEER. CDR3 region: CASSQGVAGGEETQYF.

This sequence joins TRBV7-2 and TRBJ1-6. Germline V gene data show CDR1 as SGHTA and CDR2 as FQGNSA. CDR3 length: 12 amino acids. CDR3: CASSSLGSPLHF. Supplemented by reference TRBV7-2 and TRBJ1-6, the full variable domain reads GAGVSQSPSNKVTEKGKDVELRCDPISGHTALYWYRQSLGQGLEFLIYFQGNSAPDKSGLPSDRFSAERTGGSVSTLTIQRTQQEDSAVYLCASSSLGSPLHFGNGTRLTVT.

This rearrangement joins TRBV23-1 to TRBJ2-7; the D call of TRBD1 rests on TCRdb alone, since no DNA is present to check it. Being an ORF, TRBV23-1 has a function that is uncertain. CDR3 length: 17 amino acids. CDR3 sequence reads: CASIPPRFYDSLAKQYF.

This chain links TRBV28 with TRBJ2-2. The V gene's germline CDR1 is MDHEN and CDR2 SYDVKM. This CDR3 region has 15 residues. CDR3 protein: CASSRLTELTGELFF.

The rearrangement joins TRBV10-3 to TRBJ2-7. Per germline, CDR1 ENHRY and CDR2 SYGVKD. The CDR3 has 15 amino acids. The CDR3 loop is CAISESEVSPYEQYF.

The genes are TRBV5-1 and TRBJ2-6; the TCRdb call, TRBD1, lacks DNA for checking. The CDR3 consists of 17 residues. From germline, CDR1 is SGHRS and CDR2 YFSETQ. The chain's CDR3 is CASSSGQGPGGANVLTF. Based on the CDR3 plus reference TRBV5-1 and TRBJ2-6, the full variable domain is KAGVTQTPRYLIKTRGQQVTLSCSPISGHRSVSWYQQTPGQGLQFLFEYFSETQRNKGNFPGRFSGRQFSNSRSEMNVSTLELGDSALYLCASSSGQGPGGANVLTFGAGSRLTVL.

The chain carries TRBV5-5 and TRBJ2-7. Germline values: CDR1 SGHKS, CDR2 YYEKEE (reference sequence). This CDR3 contains 15 residues. This chain's CDR3 is CASSFPEMAVDEQYF.

V usage is TRBV27 and J usage is TRBJ2-7; the D gene TCRdb calls, TRBD1, cannot be checked with no DNA. CDR1 and CDR2 from the germline V gene are MNHEY and SMNVEV (reference sequence). The CDR3 length is 13 residues. The CDR3 spells CASSVGAAYEQYF.

The chain combines TRBV7-8 with TRBJ2-2. The CDR3 has 12 residues. Germline-derived CDR1 and CDR2 are SGHVS and FQNEAQ. CDR3 in amino acids: CASSLAGGELFF.

This chain uses TRBV5-1 with TRBJ2-1. Germline CDR1 reads SGHRS; CDR2 reads YFSETQ. The length of the CDR3 is 13 residues. CDR3 region: CASSLGLNNEQFF.

The chain couples TRBV11-2 to TRBJ1-1. This CDR3 comprises 15 residues. CDR1 is SGHAT, CDR2 FQNNGV, per germline. CDR3 amino acids: CASSLDGELNTEAFF.

The chain recombines TRBV7-9 with TRBJ1-2; TCRdb selects TRBD1, and the lack of DNA leaves this call unchecked. Germline CDR1 and CDR2: SEHNR and FQNEAQ (reference sequence). The CDR3 has 15 amino acids. CDR3 in amino acids: CASSLLSDTKHGYTF. Drawing the rest from reference TRBV7-9 and TRBJ1-2, the complete variable domain is DTGVSQNPRHKITKRGQNVTFRCDPISEHNRLYWYRQTLGQGPEFLTYFQNEAQLEKSRLLSDRFSAERPKGSFSTLEIQRTEQGDSAMYLCASSLLSDTKHGYTFGSGTRLTVV.

This rearrangement joins TRBV9 to TRBJ2-3; there is no DNA to check the TCRdb D call of TRBD2. CDR3 size: 16 residues. In germline, CDR1 is SGDLS, CDR2 YYNGEE. CDR3 sequence: CASSVGSGGPSDTQYF.